These T cell receptor beta chains were read from a single sample in a study of blood T cell repertoires in COVID-19. Data came from immunoSEQ multiplex PCR; TCRdb stores just in-frame clones and leaves some out. The sample has hundreds of thousands of clones; around 84% are singletons. Sequenced material: PBMCs or T cells enriched from blood (not recorded which). The receptors derive from a man aged 25-45 years with acute COVID-19. Both conserved end residues are part of each CDR3. A D gene is named only where the DNA matches it firmly. Expanded clones get a size class; other rows say once, few or many, or leave the size out.

NA TRBJ2-3 TRBV28 NA TGTGCCAGCAGGGGCCCGGGGACAGATACGCAGTATTTT CASRGPGTDTQYF
NA TRBJ2-6 TRBV18 TRBD1 TGTGCCAGCTCACCTAAGGGACAGGGGAGTTCTGGGGCCAACGTCCTGACTTTC CASSPKGQGSSGANVLTF
once TRBJ1-5 TRBV5-6 NA TGTGCCAGCAGCCTGACAGGTGTCTATAGCAATCAGCCCCAGCATTTT CASSLTGVYSNQPQHF
NA TRBJ1-2 TRBV4-1 TRBD1 TGCGCCAGCAGCCGTCGACAGGGGAAGGATGGCTACACCTTC CASSRRQGKDGYTF
NA TRBJ1-2 TRBV6-5 TRBD1 TGTGCCACCACGACGACAGGGGGTACCTATGGCTACACCTTC CATTTTGGTYGYTF
NA TRBJ1-4 TRBV14 NA TGTGCCAGCAGCCAAGAGGCGGGGCAGTTTAATGAAAAACTGTTTTTT CASSQEAGQFNEKLFF
NA TRBJ2-1 TRBV6-2/TRBV6-3 TRBD2 TGTGCCAGCAGTTACTCGAGAGCGGGAGCGTACAATGAGCAGTTCTTC CASSYSRAGAYNEQFF
NA TRBJ2-3 TRBV27 TRBD2 TGTGCCAGCAGTTTATCGATCGGGCTGACCGGGACTAGCACCGATACGCAGTATTTT CASSLSIGLTGTSTDTQYF
few TRBJ2-3 TRBV9 TRBD2 TGTGCCAGCAGCGGTGGACTAGCGGGGCATACTAGCACAGATACGCAGTATTTT CASSGGLAGHTSTDTQYF
few TRBJ2-5 TRBV9 TRBD1 TGTGCCAGCAGCGTAGCTCAACAGGGGGGAACCCAGTACTTC CASSVAQQGGTQYF
NA TRBJ1-2 TRBV30 NA TGTGCCTGGAGTCGCCGGCTCGGGGAGAACTATGGCTACACCTTC CAWSRRLGENYGYTF
NA TRBJ2-4 TRBV6-5 NA TGTGCCAGCAGTCCCACAGGGGGGGGAAACATTCAGTACTTC CASSPTGGGNIQYF
NA TRBJ1-4 TRBV28 TRBD1 TGTGCCAGCTACCAGGGGGTACAGGAAAAACTGTTTTTT CASYQGVQEKLFF
NA TRBJ1-2 TRBV5-1 NA TGCGCCAGCAGCTTGCACACGAACTATGGCTACACCTTC CASSLHTNYGYTF
NA TRBJ1-2 TRBV29-1 NA TGCAGCGTTGAAGATGATGGCAGGGGCACTAACTATGGCTACACCTTC CSVEDDGRGTNYGYTF
NA TRBJ1-5 TRBV7-2 NA TGTGCCAGCGGGCAGGGTAACAATCAGCCCCAGCATTTT CASGQGNNQPQHF
NA TRBJ1-2 TRBV7-9 TRBD1 TGTGCCAGCAGCTTAGGGCCGGGACAGACCCTCGGTGGCTACACCTTC CASSLGPGQTLGGYTF
NA TRBJ2-1 TRBV6-2/TRBV6-3 NA TGTGCCAGCAGTTACTCGGGTCTAGAGAGTCGACAGTTCTTC CASSYSGLESRQFF
once TRBJ1-6 TRBV2 NA TGTGCCAGCGCAGGGGATAATTCACCCCTCCACTTT CASAGDNSPLHF
few TRBJ1-1 TRBV9 TRBD1 TGTGCCAGCAGCGCTACGGACAGGCTGACTGAAGCTTTCTTT CASSATDRLTEAFF
many TRBJ2-1 TRBV6-2/TRBV6-3 NA TGTGCCAGCAGCCCTCCAAGGGGCCCTGGGTACAATGAGCAGTTCTTC CASSPPRGPGYNEQFF
NA TRBJ1-2 TRBV5-5 NA TGTGCCAGCAGCTTGCTCGGTATAGCCTATGGCTACACCTTC CASSLLGIAYGYTF
NA TRBJ1-5 TRBV3-1/TRBV3-2 NA TGTGCCAGCAGCCAAGATCATTCAGGGCAGCCCCAGCATTTT CASSQDHSGQPQHF
NA TRBJ1-1 TRBV6-5 TRBD1 TGTGCCAGCACCCAGGGACAGCTTATGAACACTGAAGCTTTCTTT CASTQGQLMNTEAFF
NA TRBJ2-2 TRBV27 TRBD1 TGTGCCAGCAGTTTACACGGGACAGGGAACACCGGGGAGCTGTTTTTT CASSLHGTGNTGELFF
NA TRBJ1-5 TRBV6-1 NA TGTGCCAGCAGTGAGGTTGGGGGCGACTCCAATCAGCCCCAGCATTTT CASSEVGGDSNQPQHF
NA TRBJ1-1 TRBV29-1 TRBD1 TGCAGCCCCACACAGGGGGGAGCGAGCACTGAAGCTTTCTTT CSPTQGGASTEAFF
NA TRBJ2-2 TRBV24-1 NA TGTGCCACCAGTCTTTCGGGGGCGAACACCGGGGAGCTGTTTTTT CATSLSGANTGELFF
NA TRBJ1-1 TRBV24-1 TRBD1 TGTGCCACAAGCGGGACAGGGCCTGAAGCTTTCTTT CATSGTGPEAFF
NA TRBJ1-1 TRBV5-4 NA TGTGCCAGCAGACTTACGTACGAGAACACTGAAGCTTTCTTT CASRLTYENTEAFF
NA TRBJ2-5 TRBV5-6 NA TGTGCCAGCAGCCCAGGAGGAGCTGCGTACCAAGAGACCCAGTACTTC CASSPGGAAYQETQYF
NA TRBJ2-1 TRBV30 TRBD2 TGTGCCTGGAATAGCGGGATCAATGAGCAGTTCTTC CAWNSGINEQFF
NA TRBJ1-5 TRBV27 NA TGTGCCAGCAGTTTATGGCCGAATCAGCCCCAGCATTTT CASSLWPNQPQHF
few TRBJ2-1 TRBV24-1 NA TGTGCCACCAGTGGTAGGGGCAGCAATGAGCAGTTCTTC CATSGRGSNEQFF
once TRBJ1-1 TRBV2 NA TGTGCCAGCATCAAGGCTCTAGAGGCTTTCTTT CASIKALEAFF
NA TRBJ2-1 TRBV29-1 NA TGCAGCGTCGTGCTAGCGAGCTCCTACAATGAGCAGTTCTTC CSVVLASSYNEQFF
NA TRBJ2-2 TRBV30 NA TGTGCCCAGGGTAGGGAACTGTCCGGGGAGCTGTTTTTT CAQGRELSGELFF
NA TRBJ2-5 TRBV11-2 NA TGTGCCAGCAGCTCCGGGCTCGGGGGCCAAGAGACCCAGTACTTC CASSSGLGGQETQYF
NA TRBJ2-2 TRBV7-6 TRBD2 TGTGCCAGCAGCTTCCCTCGGGGAGGCGGGAGTAGTATCGGCGGGGAGCTGTTTTTT CASSFPRGGGSSIGGELFF
NA TRBJ1-1 TRBV12-3/TRBV12-4 NA TGTGCCAGCAGTCCCCTATGGACTGAAGCTTTCTTT CASSPLWTEAFF
NA TRBJ1-1 TRBV7-9 TRBD1 TGTGCCAGCAGCCCACATACAGGGGGCCCAGGATCCTCTGAAGCTTTCTTT CASSPHTGGPGSSEAFF
few TRBJ2-2 TRBV15 TRBD1 TGTGCCACCAGCGGCCGGGACAGGGGTATCGGGGAGCTGTTTTTT CATSGRDRGIGELFF
once TRBJ1-4 TRBV27 TRBD1 TGTGCCAGCAGTCCGTCCCGGGACAGGGGGAGGACTAATGAAAAACTGTTTTTT CASSPSRDRGRTNEKLFF
NA TRBJ2-3 TRBV6-1 TRBD2 TGTGCCAGCAGTGAAGCCCCCCCCGGGGGGGGCACAGATACGCAGTATTTT CASSEAPPGGGTDTQYF
NA TRBJ1-3 TRBV27 TRBD1 TGTGCCAGCAGTCGACAGGGCAGGGACACCATATATTTT CASSRQGRDTIYF
NA TRBJ2-5 TRBV6-5 TRBD1 TGTGCCAGCAGTAAGACAGGGGGCCAAGAGACCCAGTACTTC CASSKTGGQETQYF
NA TRBJ1-5 TRBV2 NA TGTGCCAGCGCAGGACAGCTGGGCAATCAGCCCCAGCATTTT CASAGQLGNQPQHF
NA TRBJ2-1 TRBV9 NA TGTGCCAGCAGCGTAGGAAGGGGCGTTATTAATGAGCAGTTCTTC CASSVGRGVINEQFF
NA TRBJ1-3 TRBV5-4 NA TGTGCCAGCAGCCTGACAGAGAATGGAAACACCATATATTTT CASSLTENGNTIYF
NA TRBJ2-1 TRBV15 TRBD2 TGTGCCACCAGCAGAGGGGAGGGAGTTGATGAGCAGTTCTTC CATSRGEGVDEQFF
NA TRBJ1-6 TRBV6-5 NA TGTGCCAGCAGTCCCCGACTAGGTCGAGAACCCCTCCACTTT CASSPRLGREPLHF
NA TRBJ2-3 TRBV5-4 TRBD2 TGTGCCAGCAGCTCGGGACTAGCGGGGGGTTCGGATACGCAGTATTTT CASSSGLAGGSDTQYF
NA TRBJ2-2 TRBV12-3/TRBV12-4 TRBD2 TGTGCCAGCAGACTAGCGGGAGCCGGGGAGCTGTTTTTT CASRLAGAGELFF
NA TRBJ1-2 TRBV7-9 NA TGTGCCAGCAGCTTCAGCGCTCAGACCCAACGTGGCTACACCTTC CASSFSAQTQRGYTF
NA TRBJ1-2 TRBV2 TRBD1 TGTGCCAGCAGTGAACGACAGGGTATCTATGGCTACACCTTC CASSERQGIYGYTF
NA TRBJ2-2 TRBV19 TRBD2 TGTGCCAGTAGTCCCCCGCTAGCGGGCGCGAACACCGGGGAGCTGTTTTTT CASSPPLAGANTGELFF
NA TRBJ1-5 TRBV25-1 NA TGTGCCAGCAGTGAATTGAGGGACAATCAGCCCCAGCATTTT CASSELRDNQPQHF
NA TRBJ1-5 TRBV5-6 NA TGTGCCAGCAGCTTGGGAAATAACGGGAATCAGCCCCAGCATTTT CASSLGNNGNQPQHF
NA TRBJ2-2 TRBV6-6 TRBD2 TGTGCCAGCAGTCAGATACTAGCGGGAGGAGGGAAAACTACGAACACCGGGGAGCTGTTTTTT CASSQILAGGGKTTNTGELFF